The subject of this entry is one T cell receptor (beta chain). The specificity of this receptor is unknown. Per-nucleotide qualities are absent, and no much larger clonotype sits a single base away. The data were obtained in a study of blood T cell repertoires in COVID-19 (dated by TCRdb to the early 2020s). In the study overall: Samples from collaborators originated in the United States, Italy and Spain and spanned both the acute and convalescent phases of COVID-19. Deeply sampled blood TCRbeta repertoires from subjects exposed to, actively infected with, or recovered from COVID-19 were included in the dataset. Where available, HLA class I and class II types were taken from metadata supplied by the sample provider and were not determined by assay-based typing. The prospective study material was composed of cDNA or gDNA derived from T cells, B-cell-depleted T cells, or PBMCs. A de-identified subject ID, COVID-19 status, age in years and sex were almost always included in the sample metadata. The repertoires were made available in a free public database intended to serve as a resource for research on the immune response to SARS-CoV-2. Samples were obtained from the ongoing ImmuneRACE study (first 160 participants) and from 1,000 to 1,500 subjects provided by 6 global collaborators. Broad study findings and their caveats: The quantity of clinical and demographic metadata differed by source and by participant and was supplied without curation.

Whole blood was collected in K2EDTA tubes by collaborating institutions according to the institutions' own protocols. Collaborator samples were shipped for TCRbeta analysis as frozen whole blood, isolated PBMCs, or DNA extracted from either sample type. From cysteine to phenylalanine, the CDR3 is 15 amino acids long. Of all the DNA, just the CDR3 is kept, 45 bases in frame from base 1. CDR1 and CDR2 were assigned from the germline V gene as SGHVT and SQSDAQ. Relative to germline, V is missing 4 bases and J is missing 10 bases, with 16 bases of the junction outside any gene match. TCRbeta CDR3 regions were amplified from genomic DNA using the immunoSEQ Assay, a bias-controlled multiplex PCR. The source study handled its data this way. The number of nucleated cells in each sample was estimated from the amplification of reference gene primers within the assay. To quantify the absolute abundance of each unique TCRbeta CDR3 rearrangement, sequence reads were collapsed and filtered. For each sample, productive Simpson clonality was calculated by taking the square root of Simpson's diversity index across productive rearrangements. This is the immuneACCESS table as TCRdb keeps it, with only in-frame sequences that have V and J called. A part of the clones is gone; compared with another copy, unresolved V genes explain less than half, and the rest is unexplained. V, J and clone size are those of that table, while D and trimming were read from the DNA. The sample data list 97,000 or so clones, and more than 85% of these were observed just once. Of the sample, 3% falls within the top ten clones.

This TCR was recovered from a man aged 50 or older with active or convalescent COVID-19. This chain joins TRBV7-4 to TRBJ2-7; TRBD1 agrees with 7 junctional bases. The specimen sequenced was peripheral blood. The DNA sequence is given as TGTGCCAGCAGCTCGAACTGCAGGGACAGCGCATATCAGTACTTC. This sequence encodes CASSSNCRDSAYQYF.